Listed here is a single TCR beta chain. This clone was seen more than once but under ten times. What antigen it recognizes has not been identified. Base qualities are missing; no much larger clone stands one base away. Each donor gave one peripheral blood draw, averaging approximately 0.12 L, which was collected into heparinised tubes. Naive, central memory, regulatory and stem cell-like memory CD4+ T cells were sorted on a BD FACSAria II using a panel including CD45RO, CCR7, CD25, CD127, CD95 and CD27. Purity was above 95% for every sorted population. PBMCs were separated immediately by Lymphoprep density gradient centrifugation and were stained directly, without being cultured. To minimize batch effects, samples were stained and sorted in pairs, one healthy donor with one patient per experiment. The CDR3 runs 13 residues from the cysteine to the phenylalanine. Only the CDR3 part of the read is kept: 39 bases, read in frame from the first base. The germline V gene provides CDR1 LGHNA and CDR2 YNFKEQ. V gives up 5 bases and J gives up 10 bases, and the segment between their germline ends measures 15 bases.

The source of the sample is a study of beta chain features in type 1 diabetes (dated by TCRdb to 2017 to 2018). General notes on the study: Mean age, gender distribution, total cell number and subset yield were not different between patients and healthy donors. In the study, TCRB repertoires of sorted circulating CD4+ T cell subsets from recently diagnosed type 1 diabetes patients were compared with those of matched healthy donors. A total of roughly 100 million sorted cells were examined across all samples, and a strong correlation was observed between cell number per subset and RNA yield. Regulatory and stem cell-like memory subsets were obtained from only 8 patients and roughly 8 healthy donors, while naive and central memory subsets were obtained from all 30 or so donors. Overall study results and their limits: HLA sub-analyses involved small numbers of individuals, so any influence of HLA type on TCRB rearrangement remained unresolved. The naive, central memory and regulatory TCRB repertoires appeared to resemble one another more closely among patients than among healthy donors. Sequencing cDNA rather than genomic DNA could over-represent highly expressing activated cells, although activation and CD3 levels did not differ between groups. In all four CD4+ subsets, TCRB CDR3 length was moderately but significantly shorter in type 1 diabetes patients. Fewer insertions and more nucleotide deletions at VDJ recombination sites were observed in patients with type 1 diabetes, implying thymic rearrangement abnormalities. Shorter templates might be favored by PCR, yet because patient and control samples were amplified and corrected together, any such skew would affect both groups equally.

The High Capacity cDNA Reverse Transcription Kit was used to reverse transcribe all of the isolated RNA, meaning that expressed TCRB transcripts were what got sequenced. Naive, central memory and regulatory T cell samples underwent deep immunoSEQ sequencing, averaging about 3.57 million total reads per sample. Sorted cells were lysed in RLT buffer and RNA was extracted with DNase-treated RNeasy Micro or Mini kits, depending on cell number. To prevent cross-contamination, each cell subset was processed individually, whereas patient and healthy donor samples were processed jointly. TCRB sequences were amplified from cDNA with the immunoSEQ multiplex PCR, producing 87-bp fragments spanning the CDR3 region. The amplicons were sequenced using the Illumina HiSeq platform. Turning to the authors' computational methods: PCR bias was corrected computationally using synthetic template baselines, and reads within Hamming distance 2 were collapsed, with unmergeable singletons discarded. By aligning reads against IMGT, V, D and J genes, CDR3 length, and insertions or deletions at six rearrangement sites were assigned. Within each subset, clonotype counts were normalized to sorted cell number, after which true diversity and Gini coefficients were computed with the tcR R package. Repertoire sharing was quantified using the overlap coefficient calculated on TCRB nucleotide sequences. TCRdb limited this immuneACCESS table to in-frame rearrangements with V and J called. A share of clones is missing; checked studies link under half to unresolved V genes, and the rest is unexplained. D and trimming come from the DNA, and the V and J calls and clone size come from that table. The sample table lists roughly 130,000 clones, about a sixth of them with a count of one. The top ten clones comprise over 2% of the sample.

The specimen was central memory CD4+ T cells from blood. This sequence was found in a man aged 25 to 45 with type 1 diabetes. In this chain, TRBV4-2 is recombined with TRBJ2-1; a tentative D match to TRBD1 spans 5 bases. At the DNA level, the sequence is TGTGCCAGCAGCTTGGTGGGGCCTGAGGAGCAGTTCTTC. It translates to CASSLVGPEEQFF.